This passage covers 20 T cell receptor beta chains from one sample sequenced in a study of blood T cell repertoires in COVID-19. TCRdb keeps only in-frame clones here, not all; method: immunoSEQ multiplex PCR. The sample carries more than 60,000 clones, roughly 90% recorded once. The specimen sequenced was peripheral blood. Every receptor here comes from an elderly man with COVID-19, enrolled during active disease.

The chain employs TRBV4-1 and TRBJ1-2; 7 nucleotides align to TRBD1. This CDR3 has 13 amino acids. The V segment lost 4 bases and the J segment 5 bases; nucleotides outside the gene matches: 4. Germline CDR1 MGHRA, CDR2 YSYEKL. Here the CDR3 DNA reads TGCGCCAGCAGCCCCCCGACAGGGTATGGCTACACCTTC. It specifies CASSPPTGYGYTF.

The chain has TRBV7-6 and TRBJ1-2, with 10 bases identical to TRBD1. Germline V CDR1 and CDR2: SGHVS, FNYEAQ. This CDR3 contains 15 residues. V lost 5 bases and J lost 7; bases outside the gene matches: 10. CDR3 loop: CASSANAGTGVGYTF. In nucleotides, the CDR3 is TGTGCCAGCAGCGCCAACGCCGGGACAGGGGTTGGCTACACCTTC.

The chain is built from TRBV10-3 and TRBJ1-3; D possibly corresponds to TRBD1 (5 bases). The V gene's germline CDR1 is ENHRY and CDR2 SYGVKD. V was cut by 10 bases and J by 2 bases, with 15 bases left in between. The length of the CDR3 is 14 residues. The CDR3 region has the DNA TGTGCCACCGGGAGCATGGGGCCTGGAAACACCATATATTTT. As protein: CATGSMGPGNTIYF.

The chain combines TRBV6-6 with TRBJ1-2, with TRBD1 matching 9 bases. The CDR3 sequence is 18 residues long. The germline V gene has CDR1 MNHNY and CDR2 SVGAGI (reference sequence). V shed 6 bases and J 1 base; nucleotides not matched to a gene: 15. CDR3 sequence (DNA): TGTGCCAGCAGACGAAAGTGGGGACAGGGCCTTTATAACTATGGCTACACCTTC. Its protein is CASRRKWGQGLYNYGYTF.

The chain joins TRBV4-1 to TRBJ1-1, with 10 bases aligning to TRBD1. This CDR3 contains 18 residues. The germline V gene encodes CDR1 MGHRA and CDR2 YSYEKL. V was clipped by 3 bases and J by 5 bases; unmatched bases: 15. CDR3 sequence reads: CASSQRDRGHLRGTEAFF. The CDR3 DNA reads as TGCGCCAGCAGCCAGCGGGACAGGGGACACCTACGAGGAACTGAAGCTTTCTTT.

The chain's CDR3 is CASSQDGRGQYF. The CDR3 DNA follows: TGTGCCAGCAGCCAGGACGGCCGGGGGCAGTACTTC. The chain uses TRBV3-1 (or the pseudogene TRBV3-2) and TRBJ2-7, with D tentatively TRBD2 (5 bases). The germline CDR1 and CDR2 sequences are LGHDT and YNNKEL (reference sequence). This CDR3 has 12 residues. Trimming removed 3 bases from V and 9 bases from J, with 12 bases in between.

The chain uses TRBV5-1 and TRBJ2-1; 7 bases are a match to TRBD2. V was clipped by 4 bases and J by 6 bases; unmatched bases: 7. Germline lookup yields CDR1 SGHRS and CDR2 YFSETQ. The CDR3 length is 14 residues. The CDR3: CASSPQTGGNEQFF. The CDR3 coding sequence is TGCGCCAGCAGCCCGCAGACGGGAGGCAATGAGCAGTTCTTC.

The rearrangement joins TRBV7-8 to TRBJ2-2; D possibly corresponds to TRBD2 (5 bases). The germline V and J ends were trimmed by 5 bases and 5 bases, with 21 bases remaining between them. CDR1 SGHVS and CDR2 FQNEAQ come from the germline V gene. The CDR3 totals 17 residues. The CDR3 is CASSPGGFPGVTGELFF. DNA of the CDR3: TGTGCCAGCAGCCCCGGAGGTTTCCCTGGTGTGACCGGGGAGCTGTTTTTT.

CDR3 amino acids: CASSRTMSSYEQYF. The CDR3, as DNA: TGTGCCAGCAGTCGTACCATGAGCTCCTACGAGCAGTACTTC. V gene TRBV6-5 combines with J gene TRBJ2-7; D not certain. V lost 5 bases and J lost 0, with 11 bases in between. The CDR3 extends over 14 amino acids. Germline CDR1 reads MNHEY; CDR2 reads SVGAGI.

This chain joins TRBV4-2 and TRBJ1-1; D ambiguous. The CDR3 is 13 amino acids. Germline-derived CDR1 and CDR2 are LGHNA and YNFKEQ. V lost 3 bases, J lost 3 bases, and 8 bases lay in between. The chain's CDR3 is CASSHGADTEAFF. The CDR3 DNA reads TGTGCCAGCAGCCATGGAGCCGACACTGAAGCTTTCTTT.

This clone was seen a few times. V and J are TRBV5-1 and TRBJ1-2; 8 bases are shared with TRBD1. Germline V gene data show CDR1 as SGHRS and CDR2 as YFSETQ. The CDR3 is 14 residues long. V gave up 4 bases and J gave up 4 bases; unmatched junction bases: 6. The CDR3 nucleotides are TGCGCCAGCAGCGTGGGACAGGACATCTATGGCTACACCTTC. This translates into CASSVGQDIYGYTF.

V usage is TRBV2 and J usage is TRBJ1-1; the D gene is possibly TRBD1 (5 bases). Trimming took 6 bases from V and 4 from J, leaving 18 bases between them. CDR1 and CDR2 (germline): SNHLY, FYNNEI. CDR3 length: 15 amino acids. The CDR3 coding sequence is TGTGCCAGCAGACTAGGCGGGGCGGGACGCACTGAAGCTTTCTTT. Translating it yields CASRLGGAGRTEAFF.

V is TRBV7-9 and J is TRBJ1-3; 7 bases map to TRBD1. V shed 5 bases and J 0 bases; nucleotides not matched to a gene: 16. CDR1 is SEHNR and CDR2 is FQNEAQ in the germline V gene (reference sequence). This CDR3 is built from 19 residues. CDR3 DNA: TGTGCCAGCAGCCAAGACCTGTACATAGGGACAGTCTCTGGAAACACCATATATTTT. Translation gives CASSQDLYIGTVSGNTIYF.

This clone showed up just once. The CDR3 DNA follows: TGTGCCAGCAGGGTCGCAGGGATTGGAAATCAGCCCCAGCATTTT. Translated: CASRVAGIGNQPQHF. The rearrangement joins TRBV27 to TRBJ1-5; tentative D call: TRBD1 (5 bases). Deletions cut 6 bases from V and 4 bases from J, with 16 bases between. CDR1 MNHEY and CDR2 SMNVEV come from the germline V gene (reference sequence). The CDR3 loop spans 15 amino acids.

This chain connects TRBV6-1 to TRBJ1-6; perhaps TRBD1 as D (6 bases). CDR1 is MNHNS and CDR2 is SASEGT in the germline V gene. Trimming cost V 2 bases and J 8 bases, with 16 bases left between them. The CDR3 length is 16 residues. In nucleotides, the CDR3 is TGTGCCAGCAGTGAATACCAGGGGCGAAGGGATTCACCCCTCCACTTT. Translating gives CASSEYQGRRDSPLHF.

V and J are TRBV10-3 and TRBJ2-3; tentative D call: TRBD2 (6 bases). V lost 5 bases and J 7 bases, leaving 13 bases between the germline ends. The CDR3 extends over 13 amino acids. Germline CDR1 is ENHRY and CDR2 is SYGVKD. The CDR3 region is CAISYDAGNTQYF. Written as DNA, the CDR3 is TGTGCCATCAGTTACGATGCGGGGAATACGCAGTATTTT.

The chain combines TRBV2 with TRBJ1-2; TRBD1 might be the D (5 bases). The CDR3 runs 13 residues. Trimming removed 3 bases from V and 5 bases from J, with 10 bases in between. From germline, CDR1 is SNHLY and CDR2 FYNNEI. CDR3 bases: TGTGCCAGCAGTGACCGGGGGACTTATGGCTACACCTTC. This gives the protein CASSDRGTYGYTF.

The V call is TRBV29-1, the J call TRBJ2-7; TRBD1 matches at 9 bases. The CDR3 is 15 residues long. Germline V gives CDR1 SQVTM, CDR2 ANQGSEA. V shed 2 bases and J 1 base; nucleotides not matched to a gene: 6. CDR3: CSVEITGGASYEQYF. The CDR3 DNA sequence: TGCAGCGTTGAAATTACAGGGGGCGCTTCCTACGAGCAGTACTTC.

This chain links TRBV5-1 with TRBJ2-7; D possibly corresponds to TRBD2 (5 bases). The CDR3 is 16 amino acids. V lost 0 bases and J 3 bases, leaving 16 bases between the germline ends. Germline CDR1 and CDR2: SGHRS and YFSETQ. The CDR3 reads CASSLAGVDPFYEQYF. CDR3 nucleotide sequence: TGCGCCAGCAGCTTGGCCGGGGTCGACCCCTTCTACGAGCAGTACTTC.

The chain employs TRBV10-1 and TRBJ2-7, with 10 nucleotides matching TRBD1. V shed 3 bases and J 2 bases; nucleotides not matched to a gene: 4. Germline V CDR1 and CDR2: WNHNN, SYGVQD (reference sequence). There are 15 residues in the CDR3. CDR3 sequence reads: CASSDPGTGAYEQYF. In DNA, the CDR3 is TGCGCCAGCAGTGATCCCGGGACAGGGGCCTACGAGCAGTACTTC.